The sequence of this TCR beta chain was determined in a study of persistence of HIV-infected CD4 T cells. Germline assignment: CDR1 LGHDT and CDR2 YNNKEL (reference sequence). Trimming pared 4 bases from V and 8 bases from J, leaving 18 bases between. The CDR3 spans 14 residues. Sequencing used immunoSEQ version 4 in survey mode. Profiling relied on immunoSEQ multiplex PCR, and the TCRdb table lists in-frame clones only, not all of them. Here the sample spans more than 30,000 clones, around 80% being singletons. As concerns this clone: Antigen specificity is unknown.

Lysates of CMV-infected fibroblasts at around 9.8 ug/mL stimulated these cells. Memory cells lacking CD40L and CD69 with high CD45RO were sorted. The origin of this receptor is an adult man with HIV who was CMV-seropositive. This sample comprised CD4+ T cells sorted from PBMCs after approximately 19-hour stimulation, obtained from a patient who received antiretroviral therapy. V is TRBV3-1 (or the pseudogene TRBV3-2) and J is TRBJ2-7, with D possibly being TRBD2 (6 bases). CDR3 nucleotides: TGTGCCAGCAGCCCCCGGGAGCCACCTTTCCAGCAGTACTTC. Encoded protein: CASSPREPPFQQYF.